The sequence of this T cell receptor (beta chain) was determined in a study of naive and memory T cell subsets. Both TRBC1 and TRBC2 were covered by a beta constant-region primer of two equimolar oligonucleotides. Four rounds of PCR amplified the ligated cDNA using nested alpha and beta constant-region primers plus SP2. Ligation attached a single-stranded oligonucleotide with a 12-nucleotide UMI and the SP2 primer to the cDNA 3' end. TCRdb reanalysed the UMI-ligation and nested PCR reads using MiXCR and keeps one entry per CDR3 protein. The sample shows 99,000 or so distinct CDR3 sequences, roughly 14% of them seen only once. Study results and caveats: Possibly reflecting memory cells re-expressing CD45RA, a few larger clonotypes occurred in naive repertoires, especially CD8.

With respect to this clonotype: Its specificity is unknown.

The clonotype was recovered from a human donor in good health. Sequencing was performed on naive CD8+ T cells from blood.

CDR3 in DNA: TGTGCCAGCAGCTCCTTCGCGGGCGTATCCTACAATGAGCAGTTCTTC. Amino acid sequence: CASSSFAGVSYNEQFF. V usage is TRBV3-1 and J usage is TRBJ2-1; TRBD2 might be the D (5 bases). CDR3 length: 16 amino acids. Trimming cost V 5 bases and J 1 base, with 15 bases left between them. Germline-derived CDR1 and CDR2 are LGHDT and YNNKEL (reference sequence).